Below are 19 T cell receptor beta chains sequenced from a single sample in a study of T cells expressing NK-cell markers. One entry per CDR3 protein, without DNA, is what TCRdb gives after re-calling the 5' RACE reads. Across over 250,000 distinct CDR3 sequences, the top ten clones capture roughly 4.2% of the sample. The sample comprised blood T cells: a sorted CD56 or NKG2C T cell subset, CD4+ or CD8+ T cells, or bulk PBMC T cells (not recorded which). The receptors here all came from a woman aged 18 to 75 in good health.

The chain uses TRBV15 and TRBJ1-1. The length of the CDR3 is 13 residues. Per germline, CDR1 LNHNV and CDR2 YYDKDF (reference sequence). The chain's CDR3 is CATSRVGNTEAFF.

The chain employs TRBV5-1 and TRBJ2-1; TCRdb gives TRBD1 as the D gene, but with no DNA this cannot be confirmed. Germline CDR1 is SGHRS and CDR2 is YFSETQ. The CDR3 runs to 13 residues. The CDR3 is CASSLVGGREQFF.

The chain carries TRBV12-3 or TRBV12-4 and TRBJ1-1. The CDR3 extends over 15 amino acids. The CDR3 region is CASSLMGSGGAEAFF.

The J gene is TRBJ2-2, the V gene TRBV6-5; TCRdb returns TRBD1, unconfirmable since there is no DNA. The CDR3 is 15 residues long. Germline V gene sequence: CDR1 MNHEY, CDR2 SVGAGI. The CDR3 region is CASRYTGVNAGELFF.

The CDR3: CASSVDVGWETQYF. V gene TRBV9 combines with J gene TRBJ2-5. Germline CDR1 is SGDLS and CDR2 is YYNGEE. The CDR3 has 14 amino acids.

The chain has TRBV5-1 and TRBJ2-4; TCRdb outputs TRBD1, but without DNA this stays unchecked. The CDR3 sequence is 13 residues long. Germline lookup yields CDR1 SGHRS and CDR2 YFSETQ. The CDR3 here is CASSPGTENIQYF.

The chain carries TRBV3-1 and TRBJ1-1. The germline V gene has CDR1 LGHDT and CDR2 YNNKEL (reference sequence). This CDR3 comprises 13 residues. This CDR3 is CASSHVKNTEAFF.

J is TRBJ2-7 and V is TRBV4-1; TCRdb selects TRBD2, and the lack of DNA leaves this call unchecked. From germline, CDR1 is MGHRA and CDR2 YSYEKL. The CDR3 has 14 residues. CDR3 sequence: CASSQVGGSYEQYF.

The chain joins TRBV12-3 or TRBV12-4 to TRBJ1-1; the D call of TRBD1 rests on TCRdb alone, since no DNA is present to check it. The CDR3 length is 14 residues. The CDR3 reads CASTLSGGITEAFF.

The rearrangement uses TRBV6-1 and TRBJ2-5; TCRdb designates TRBD1, a call that cannot be tested without DNA. The CDR3 consists of 13 residues. The germline gives CDR1 MNHNS, CDR2 SASEGT. The CDR3 is CASRRDLGETQYF.

The rearrangement joins TRBV6-4 to TRBJ2-1. Germline V gene data show CDR1 as MRHNA and CDR2 as SNTAGT. The CDR3 spans 16 residues. CDR3 in amino acids: CASSVGLHSGYNEQFF.

The rearrangement uses TRBV20-1 and TRBJ2-7; the TCRdb D gene call, TRBD2, has no DNA to confirm it. The CDR3 sequence is 16 residues long. From germline, CDR1 is DFQATT and CDR2 SNEGSKA (reference sequence). CDR3 region: CSAGRAGLAYSYEQYF.

This rearrangement joins TRBV3-1 to TRBJ2-1. CDR3 length: 16 residues. The germline V gene has CDR1 LGHDT and CDR2 YNNKEL (reference sequence). CDR3 loop: CASSAILLGHYNEQFF.

V usage is TRBV5-1 and J usage is TRBJ2-5. The V gene's germline CDR1 is SGHRS and CDR2 YFSETQ. This CDR3 has 14 residues. The CDR3 region is CASSFSTLQETQYF.

The chain links TRBV20-1 to TRBJ2-3; TCRdb's D gene call, TRBD1, goes unchecked for lack of DNA. The CDR3 is made up of 15 amino acids. Germline-derived CDR1 and CDR2 are DFQATT and SNEGSKA (reference sequence). The CDR3 here is CSAIGRGREGDTQYF.

The chain combines TRBV5-1 with TRBJ2-3. The CDR3 is 15 residues long. In germline, CDR1 is SGHRS, CDR2 YFSETQ. The CDR3 is CASSELRVRTDTQYF.

The chain has TRBV11-3 and TRBJ2-5; without DNA, the TCRdb call of TRBD2 cannot be checked. The CDR3 contains 13 residues. Germline CDR1 reads SGHNT; CDR2 reads YENEEA. The CDR3 protein is CASSSEGRETQYF.

This chain's CDR3 is CASSNRDRVGYTEAFF. This sequence joins TRBV7-9 and TRBJ1-1; TCRdb outputs TRBD1, but without DNA this stays unchecked. The CDR3 covers 16 residues. Germline V lookup: CDR1 SEHNR, CDR2 FQNEAQ (reference sequence).

This chain connects TRBV6-1 to TRBJ2-6. This CDR3 is 15 amino acids long. Germline V lookup: CDR1 MNHNS, CDR2 SASEGT. The CDR3 reads CAVQGQGSGANVLTF.